This TCR beta chain was found in a study of T cell responses to AZD1222 COVID-19 vaccine. The method was immunoSEQ multiplex PCR; TCRdb's version includes in-frame clones alone and lacks a portion of them. The table has over 100,000 clones, 70% to 90% seen once. This CDR3 region has 13 residues. V shed 6 bases and J shed 3 bases, with 11 bases lying between them. CDR1 and CDR2 (germline): MNHEY, SVGAGI. The starting material was peripheral blood, obtained on day 0 of AZD1222 vaccination. The J gene is TRBJ1-2, the V gene TRBV6-5; D gene ambiguous. The receptor was isolated from an adult in good health. CDR3 in amino acids: CASSIVLDYGYTF. For the CDR3, the DNA is TGTGCCAGCAGCATCGTTCTTGACTATGGCTACACCTTC.